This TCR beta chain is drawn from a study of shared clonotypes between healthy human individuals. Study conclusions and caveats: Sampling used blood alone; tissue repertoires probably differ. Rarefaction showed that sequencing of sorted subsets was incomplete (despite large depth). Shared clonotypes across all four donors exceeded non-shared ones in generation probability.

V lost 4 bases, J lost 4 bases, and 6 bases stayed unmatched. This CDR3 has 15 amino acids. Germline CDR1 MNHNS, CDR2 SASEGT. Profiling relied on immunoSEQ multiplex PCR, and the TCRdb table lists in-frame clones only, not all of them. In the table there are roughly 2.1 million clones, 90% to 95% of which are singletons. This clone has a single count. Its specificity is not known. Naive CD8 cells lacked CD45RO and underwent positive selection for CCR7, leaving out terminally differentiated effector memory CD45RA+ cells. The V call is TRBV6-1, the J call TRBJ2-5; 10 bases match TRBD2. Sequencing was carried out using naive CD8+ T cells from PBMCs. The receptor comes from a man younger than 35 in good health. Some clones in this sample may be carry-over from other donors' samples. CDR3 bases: TGTGCCAGCAGTGTGAGCCTAGCGGGAGTAGAGACCCAGTACTTC. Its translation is CASSVSLAGVETQYF.